These 7 T cell receptor beta chains share one sample of origin, sequenced in a study of T-cell reconstitution after alpha-beta-depleted transplantation in children. Molecular barcoding with unique molecular identifiers was used for the TCRbeta library. TCRdb re-derived calls from the PCR reads in MiXCR, one entry per CDR3 protein. The table has about 470,000 distinct CDR3 sequences, around two fifths seen once. The sequences come from PBMCs, collected before TCRalphabeta/CD19-depleted stem cell transplant. These receptors originate from a girl between 2 and 10 years old with aplastic anemia, due to receive a stem cell transplant.

This clonotype was recorded at least ten times. The chain is built from TRBV2 and TRBJ1-1, with TRBD1 identical over 10 bases. Germline loops: CDR1 SNHLY, CDR2 FYNNEI. The CDR3 has 13 amino acids. V shed 8 bases, J shed 5 bases, and the junction held 5 bases outside the gene matches. The CDR3 nucleotides read TGTGCCAGCGGACAGGGGGGTTGGACTGAAGCTTTCTTT. Its protein is CASGQGGWTEAFF.

The chain has TRBV5-1 and TRBJ1-3, with a weak D call TRBD1 (5 bases). The CDR3 has 17 amino acids. Germline values: CDR1 SGHRS, CDR2 YFSETQ. Trimming removed 4 bases from V and 1 base from J, with 18 bases in between. CDR3 nucleotides: TGCGCCAGCAGCCCCCTGTCTGTGGGGGGGTCTGGAAACACCATATATTTT. As protein: CASSPLSVGGSGNTIYF. Supplemented by reference TRBV5-1 and TRBJ1-3, the full variable domain reads KAGVTQTPRYLIKTRGQQVTLSCSPISGHRSVSWYQQTPGQGLQFLFEYFSETQRNKGNFPGRFSGRQFSNSRSEMNVSTLELGDSALYLCASSPLSVGGSGNTIYFGEGSWLTVV.

The J gene is TRBJ2-7, the V gene TRBV21-1; the table's D call TRBD2 went unverified against the DNA. TRBV21-1 is recorded as a pseudogene. The CDR3 length is 17 residues. The CDR3, as DNA: TGTGCCAGCACTTTCGTTGGGACTAGCGGATCCTCCTACGAGCAGTACTTC. Its translation is CASTFVGTSGSSYEQYF.

This clonotype has a handful of counts. This rearrangement joins TRBV20-1 to TRBJ2-1, with 8 nucleotides matching TRBD2. This CDR3 comprises 18 residues. CDR1 is DFQATT, CDR2 SNEGSKA, per germline (reference sequence). The junction had 15 bases not matched to a gene; V was cut back by 5 bases and J by 0 bases. CDR3 sequence reads: CSASGREAGRRSYNEQFF. CDR3 DNA: TGCAGTGCTTCAGGGCGGGAGGCGGGGAGACGCTCCTACAATGAGCAGTTCTTC.

This rearrangement joins TRBV9 to TRBJ2-5; maybe TRBD2 (5 bases). V was trimmed by 3 bases and J by 0 bases, leaving 9 bases between them. Germline V gives CDR1 SGDLS, CDR2 YYNGEE. CDR3 length equals 14 residues. In DNA, the CDR3 is TGTGCCAGCAGCGCCGCCGGGAACCAAGAGACCCAGTACTTC. Translation: CASSAAGNQETQYF.

This clonotype was counted between two and nine times. This chain connects TRBV4-1 to TRBJ2-2, with TRBD2 as a possible D gene (6 bases). V was clipped by 9 bases and J by 1 base, with 15 bases between them. The CDR3 sequence is 15 residues long. CDR1 is MGHRA, CDR2 YSYEKL, per germline. This CDR3 is CASRPGLENTGELFF. DNA for the CDR3: TGCGCCAGTCGGCCGGGACTTGAGAACACCGGGGAGCTGTTTTTT.

This clonotype has only a few counts. J is TRBJ2-3 and V is TRBV5-1; 9 nucleotides match TRBD2. The CDR3 extends over 16 amino acids. The V gene end was trimmed by 4 bases and the J gene end by 6 bases; junction bases not matched to a gene: 12. CDR1 and CDR2 (germline): SGHRS, YFSETQ. The CDR3 sequence is CASSPLIAGVSDTQYF. In DNA form, the CDR3 reads TGCGCCAGCAGCCCCCTGATAGCGGGAGTAAGCGATACGCAGTATTTT.